These 23 T cell receptor beta chains were sequenced from one sample in a study of cytomegalovirus exposure and HLA in healthy donors. In the PCR, 60 Vbeta and 13 Jbeta primers were used. The repertoire was sequenced with immunoSEQ multiplex PCR; TCRdb's copy has only in-frame clones and lacks some. The table has over 150,000 clones, roughly 87% seen once; the top ten hold more than 0.2%. Sequenced input: PBMCs. The receptors stem from a girl in the first two years of life in good health and CMV-seronegative.

The rearrangement uses TRBV4-2 and TRBJ1-2, with TRBD1 identical over 8 bases. CDR1 is LGHNA and CDR2 is YNFKEQ in the germline V gene. This CDR3 region has 14 residues. Trimming took 0 bases from V and 5 from J; bases not matched to a gene: 2. The CDR3 DNA reads as TGTGCCAGCAGCCAAGAGACAGGGGTTTATGGCTACACCTTC. Protein sequence: CASSQETGVYGYTF.

The V call is TRBV19, the J call TRBJ2-6, with 12 bases matching TRBD1. Trimming cost V 3 bases and J 0 bases; bases outside gene matches: 6. From germline, CDR1 is LNHDA and CDR2 SQIVND (reference sequence). This CDR3 region has 19 residues. CDR3 DNA: TGTGCCAGTAGTATCCACCCGGGACAGGGGGCCTCTGGGGCCAACGTCCTGACTTTC. Translated, it gives CASSIHPGQGASGANVLTF.

The chain has TRBV7-2 and TRBJ2-7; TRBD2 agrees at 13 bases. The CDR3 covers 16 residues. V gave up 5 bases and J gave up 7 bases; unmatched junction bases: 11. Germline V gene lookup returns CDR1 SGHTA and CDR2 FQGNSA. In DNA form, the CDR3 reads TGTGCCAGCAGCCTAATAAGACTAGCGGGAGGAGGTGAGCAGTACTTC. Encoded protein: CASSLIRLAGGGEQYF. Filled out from reference TRBV7-2 and TRBJ2-7, the complete variable domain reads GAGVSQSPSNKVTEKGKDVELRCDPISGHTALYWYRQSLGQGLEFLIYFQGNSAPDKSGLPSDRFSAERTGGSVSTLTIQRTQQEDSAVYLCASSLIRLAGGGEQYFGPGTRLTVT.

The rearrangement joins TRBV4-1 to TRBJ2-5, with TRBD1 identical over 9 bases. Germline CDR1 reads MGHRA; CDR2 reads YSYEKL. The CDR3 contains 18 residues. The ends lost 0 bases at V and 5 bases at J; junction bases unmatched: 13. CDR3 sequence reads: CASSQDPTTGQGSETQYF. In nucleotides, the CDR3 is TGCGCCAGCAGCCAAGATCCCACGACGGGACAGGGATCGGAGACCCAGTACTTC.

This clone showed up just once. The rearrangement joins TRBV5-4 to TRBJ2-3, with 7 nucleotides matching TRBD1. V lost 4 bases to trimming and J lost 6 bases; unmatched junction nucleotides: 14. The CDR3 loop spans 16 amino acids. Germline V lookup: CDR1 SGHNT, CDR2 YYREEE (reference sequence). In DNA form, the CDR3 reads TGTGCCAGCAGCGTGATGAACAGGGGTTCGGGGGATACGCAGTATTTT. Translation: CASSVMNRGSGDTQYF.

The chain links TRBV2 to TRBJ1-6; D is unresolved. CDR1 is SNHLY, CDR2 FYNNEI, per germline. V was clipped by 0 bases and J by 9 bases, with 6 bases between them. The CDR3 is 13 amino acids. This CDR3 is CASSEAPSSPLHF. As DNA, the CDR3 is TGTGCCAGCAGTGAAGCTCCCAGTTCACCCCTCCACTTT.

The genes are TRBV7-2 and TRBJ1-6; the match to TRBD1 covers 9 bases. The trim removed 4 bases at V and 8 bases at J, leaving 3 bases unmatched. The CDR3 runs to 14 residues. CDR1 and CDR2 from the germline V gene are SGHTA and FQGNSA. The CDR3 loop reads CASSSQGADSPLHF. CDR3 nucleotides: TGTGCCAGCAGCTCACAGGGGGCGGATTCACCCCTCCACTTT.

This rearrangement joins TRBV19 to TRBJ2-6; TRBD2 matches 14 bases. V lost 7 bases, J lost 0 bases, and 11 bases stayed unmatched. The germline CDR1 and CDR2 sequences are LNHDA and SQIVND (reference sequence). The length of the CDR3 is 20 residues. This CDR3 is CASNPTSGRDFYSGANVLTF. As DNA, the CDR3 is TGTGCCAGTAACCCGACTAGCGGGAGGGACTTTTACTCTGGGGCCAACGTCCTGACTTTC.

The chain couples TRBV7-6 to TRBJ2-1; maybe TRBD1 (5 bases). CDR1 is SGHVS and CDR2 is FNYEAQ in the germline V gene. The CDR3 has 14 residues. The ends were cut back, 5 bases at V and 4 bases at J, with 12 bases in the middle. The CDR3 coding sequence is TGTGCCAGCAGCATCAGGGTTGGATACAATGAGCAGTTCTTC. This sequence encodes CASSIRVGYNEQFF.

This chain uses TRBV7-8 with TRBJ1-4, with a tentative D call TRBD1 (5 bases). CDR3 length: 15 amino acids. With 1 base removed from V and 3 bases from J, the gap between germline ends came to 9 bases. The germline V gene encodes CDR1 SGHVS and CDR2 FQNEAQ. CDR3 nucleotides: TGTGCCAGCAGCTTAGACAGACAGCCTAATGAAAAACTGTTTTTT. Protein product: CASSLDRQPNEKLFF.

The genes are TRBV9 and TRBJ1-4; 8 bases fit TRBD1. CDR3 length equals 15 residues. V was pared by 3 bases and J by 8 bases, with 9 bases of the junction left unmatched. Germline-derived CDR1 and CDR2 are SGDLS and YYNGEE. CDR3 amino acids: CASSATGQGSEKLFF. CDR3 DNA sequence: TGTGCCAGCAGCGCCACCGGACAGGGATCGGAAAAACTGTTTTTT.

This clone was seen only once. This rearrangement joins TRBV6-1 to TRBJ1-6, with TRBD1 identical over 7 bases. Trimming at V came to 1 base and at J to 0 bases, leaving 3 bases not matched to a gene. The CDR3 contains 17 residues. CDR1 is MNHNS and CDR2 is SASEGT in the germline V gene. CDR3 nucleotide sequence: TGTGCCAGCAGTGAAGTGGCAGGGGGCTCCTATAATTCACCCCTCCACTTT. Residues: CASSEVAGGSYNSPLHF.

The rearrangement joins TRBV2 to TRBJ2-5; D not resolved. TRBJ2-7 matches the DNA end more closely, so the J call is doubtful. Germline CDR1 is SNHLY and CDR2 is FYNNEI. The CDR3 has 11 residues. CDR3 bases: TGTGCCAGCAGTGGATCCTACGAGCAGTACTTC. Amino acids: CASSGSYEQYF.

The chain couples TRBV5-1 to TRBJ2-1, with TRBD1 matching 8 bases. V dropped 1 base and J dropped 4; count of bases not matched to a gene: 4. Germline V gene lookup returns CDR1 SGHRS and CDR2 YFSETQ. CDR3 size: 15 residues. In DNA, the CDR3 is TGCGCCAGCAGCTTGAACAGGGGGAGGTACAATGAGCAGTTCTTC. It specifies CASSLNRGRYNEQFF.

This sequence joins TRBV7-6 and TRBJ2-1; D remains unclear. The CDR3 runs to 14 residues. Trimming shortened V by 2 bases and J by 5 bases, and 10 bases separated the two germline ends. Germline V gene lookup returns CDR1 SGHVS and CDR2 FNYEAQ. This CDR3 reads CASSLWSVNNEQFF. CDR3 coding DNA: TGTGCCAGCAGCTTATGGAGCGTAAACAATGAGCAGTTCTTC.

The V and J genes are TRBV4-3 and TRBJ2-7; 9 bases map to TRBD2. V lost 1 base and J lost 0; bases outside the gene matches: 7. Germline V CDR1 and CDR2: LGHNA, YSLEER. The CDR3 is made up of 17 amino acids. The CDR3 loop is CASSQGSSGTPSYEQYF. CDR3 DNA: TGCGCCAGCAGCCAAGGTTCTAGCGGGACCCCCTCCTACGAGCAGTACTTC.

Here the CDR3 DNA reads TGTGCCAGCAGCTTGGACTCCGGATACAGGAGCTCCTACGAGCAGTACTTC. Amino acids: CASSLDSGYRSSYEQYF. The rearrangement joins TRBV5-4 to TRBJ2-7; TRBD1 is a possible D gene (5 bases). The CDR3 consists of 17 residues. The germline V gene encodes CDR1 SGHNT and CDR2 YYREEE (reference sequence). The germline V and J ends were trimmed by 0 bases and 0 bases, with 16 bases remaining between them. Complete variable domain (other parts from reference TRBV5-4 and TRBJ2-7): ETGVTQSPTHLIKTRGQQVTLRCSSQSGHNTVSWYQQALGQGPQFIFQYYREEENGRGNFPPRFSGLQFPNYSSELNVNALELDDSALYLCASSLDSGYRSSYEQYFGPGTRLTVT.

V usage is TRBV7-6 and J usage is TRBJ2-3; 10 bases agree with TRBD2. V was clipped by 5 bases and J by 4 bases; unmatched bases: 9. Germline V gives CDR1 SGHVS, CDR2 FNYEAQ. The CDR3 has 16 residues. The DNA of the CDR3 is TGTGCCAGCAGCCCCCGGGGAGCGGGAGGGGCAGATACGCAGTATTTT. It yields the protein CASSPRGAGGADTQYF.

The chain is built from TRBV6-5 and TRBJ2-1; maybe TRBD1 (5 bases). CDR3 length: 15 amino acids. CDR1 and CDR2 (germline): MNHEY, SVGAGI. The V end was cut by 6 bases, the J end by 6 bases, with 18 bases between. The CDR3 coding sequence is TGTGCCAGCAGGATTACTGGCAGGGCAGCCAATGAGCAGTTCTTC. It encodes CASRITGRAANEQFF.

V and J are TRBV11-2 and TRBJ2-6; 10 positions match TRBD1. V lost 1 base to trimming and J lost 0 bases; unmatched junction nucleotides: 0. The CDR3 has 17 amino acids. CDR1 and CDR2 from the germline V gene are SGHAT and FQNNGV. The CDR3 DNA is TGTGCCAGCAGCTTAGGGGACAGGGGCTCTGGGGCCAACGTCCTGACTTTC. As protein: CASSLGDRGSGANVLTF.

The V gene is TRBV9, the J gene TRBJ1-3; 9 bases map to TRBD1. Trimming took 4 bases from V and 0 from J; bases not matched to a gene: 5. The CDR3 totals 16 residues. CDR1 is SGDLS and CDR2 is YYNGEE in the germline V gene. CDR3 sequence reads: CASSTRTGVSGNTIYF. The CDR3 DNA sequence: TGTGCCAGCAGCACGCGGACAGGGGTCTCTGGAAACACCATATATTTT.

V gene TRBV6-5 combines with J gene TRBJ2-7; 10 bases map to TRBD1. Germline V lookup: CDR1 MNHEY, CDR2 SVGAGI. V gave up 0 bases and J gave up 4 bases; unmatched junction bases: 3. The CDR3 spans 15 residues. CDR3 amino acids: CASSYSGQGNYEQYF. For the CDR3, the DNA is TGTGCCAGCAGTTACTCGGGACAGGGGAATTACGAGCAGTACTTC.

This chain uses TRBV29-1 with TRBJ2-7; possibly TRBD1 for D (6 bases). The CDR3 runs 13 residues. The germline CDR1 and CDR2 sequences are SQVTM and ANQGSEA. V gave up 1 base and J gave up 2 bases, with 9 bases separating them. This chain's CDR3 is CSVEGTEPYEQYF. DNA of the CDR3: TGCAGCGTTGAAGGGACAGAGCCCTACGAGCAGTACTTC.